This TCR beta chain was captured by sequencing in a study of T cell responses to AZD1222 COVID-19 vaccine. Trimming cost V 0 bases and J 6 bases, with 9 bases left between them. This CDR3 contains 13 residues. Germline CDR1 and CDR2: SGHNT and YYREEE (reference sequence). Concerning this clone: Its target is unknown.

Clones were sequenced by immunoSEQ multiplex PCR, and TCRdb holds only the in-frame ones, with some missing. The table includes more than 80,000 clones, roughly 88% detected once. Findings of the study overall: Across spike, vaccine-associated CD4 TCRs were found, dominant at 160-218 and 743-854. At study baseline, merely several AZD1222 recipients were seropositive. An increase in Spike-specific TCR breadth and depth was observed after two AZD1222 doses.

This rearrangement joins TRBV5-4 to TRBJ1-2; weak D call: TRBD1 (6 bases). The sample here was peripheral blood, taken on day 0 of AZD1222 vaccination. This receptor was identified in an adult in good health. This CDR3 is CASSLGNRDGYTF. As DNA, the CDR3 is TGTGCCAGCAGCTTGGGGAACAGGGATGGCTACACCTTC.